Listed here are 14 T cell receptor beta chains from one sample, sequenced in a study of blood T cell repertoires in COVID-19. TCRdb's copy holds only in-frame clones and misses some; the assay was immunoSEQ multiplex PCR. The repertoire holds 250,000 to 350,000 clones, with 75% to 90% as singletons. Sequencing input: peripheral blood. These receptors originate from a woman aged 70-85 years with COVID-19, enrolled during active disease.

The chain employs TRBV19 and TRBJ1-2, with D possibly being TRBD1 (6 bases). Trimming took 5 bases from V and 0 from J, leaving 16 bases between them. CDR3 length equals 16 residues. The germline V gene encodes CDR1 LNHDA and CDR2 SQIVND (reference sequence). CDR3 loop: CASSFGGAGANYGYTF. CDR3 DNA: TGTGCCAGTAGTTTTGGGGGGGCAGGCGCTAACTATGGCTACACCTTC.

This clone was counted only a few times. V usage is TRBV19 and J usage is TRBJ1-5; D perhaps matches TRBD1 (5 bases). Germline V gene sequence: CDR1 LNHDA, CDR2 SQIVND (reference sequence). The CDR3 has 14 amino acids. V lost 0 bases and J lost 5, with 8 bases in between. The chain's CDR3 is CASSIETGYQPQHF. CDR3 sequence (DNA): TGTGCCAGTAGTATAGAAACAGGTTATCAGCCCCAGCATTTT.

The J gene is TRBJ2-3, the V gene TRBV27; 8 bases fit TRBD2. V lost 6 bases and J lost 5; bases outside the gene matches: 7. The germline V gene encodes CDR1 MNHEY and CDR2 SMNVEV (reference sequence). The CDR3 contains 14 residues. The CDR3 coding sequence is TGTGCCAGCAGGGGGCTAGCGGGTATAGATACGCAGTATTTT. It codes for CASRGLAGIDTQYF.

This chain connects TRBV5-1 to TRBJ1-2; a possible D gene is TRBD1 (6 bases). CDR1 and CDR2 (germline): SGHRS, YFSETQ. This CDR3 comprises 15 residues. V lost 0 bases to trimming and J lost 8 bases, with 17 bases between them. The CDR3 spells CASSLDSGRGGGYTF. The CDR3 region has the DNA TGCGCCAGCAGCTTGGACTCGGGCAGGGGCGGAGGCTACACCTTC.

The V and J genes are TRBV7-2 and TRBJ2-5; 7 nucleotides line up with TRBD2. With 1 base clipped from V and 5 bases from J, the junction kept 4 bases outside the gene matches. CDR1 is SGHTA and CDR2 is FQGNSA in the germline V gene. The CDR3 length is 14 residues. The CDR3 region is CASSLGTRWETQYF. In nucleotides, the CDR3 is TGTGCCAGCAGCTTAGGGACTAGGTGGGAGACCCAGTACTTC.

The rearrangement joins TRBV7-3 to TRBJ2-1; 10 nucleotides align to TRBD2. Looked up from germline, CDR1 is SGHTA and CDR2 is FQGTGA. Losses at the gene ends were 5 bases for V and 5 bases for J; bases not matched to a gene: 6. CDR3 length: 15 amino acids. The CDR3 coding sequence is TGTGCCAGCAGCCCTAGGACTAGCGGAAACAATGAGCAGTTCTTC. As protein: CASSPRTSGNNEQFF. Full variable domain (outside the CDR3, taken from reference TRBV7-3 and TRBJ2-1): GAGVSQTPSNKVTEKGKYVELRCDPISGHTALYWYRQSLGQGPEFLIYFQGTGAADDSGLPNDRFFAVRPEGSVSTLKIQRTERGDSAVYLCASSPRTSGNNEQFFGPGTRLTVL.

This clone occurred a few times. V and J are TRBV19 and TRBJ1-6; D is undetermined. CDR3 length equals 15 residues. V was trimmed by 5 bases and J by 0 bases, leaving 8 bases between them. Germline V lookup: CDR1 LNHDA, CDR2 SQIVND (reference sequence). The CDR3 nucleotides read TGTGCCAGTAGTCCGGTTGACTCCTATAATTCACCCCTCCACTTT. This encodes CASSPVDSYNSPLHF.

The J gene is TRBJ1-3, the V gene TRBV30, with TRBD1 matching 12 bases. The V gene's germline CDR1 is GTSNPN and CDR2 SVGIG (reference sequence). The J segment lost 8 bases and the V segment lost 3 bases, leaving 5 bases of the junction unmatched. The CDR3 has 14 amino acids. The CDR3 reads CAWSLGQGADTIYF. The CDR3 region has the DNA TGTGCCTGGAGCTTGGGACAGGGGGCGGACACCATATATTTT.

The CDR3 spells CASSQGFGQGAHEQYF. The CDR3 nucleotides read TGTGCCAGCAGCCAAGGTTTTGGACAGGGGGCCCACGAGCAGTACTTC. This rearrangement joins TRBV3-1 (or the pseudogene TRBV3-2) to TRBJ2-7; TRBD1 agrees at 11 bases. Trimming removed 1 base from V and 5 bases from J; junction bases left unmatched: 7. Germline V gives CDR1 LGHDT, CDR2 YNNKEL (reference sequence). CDR3 length: 16 residues.

The genes are TRBV2 and TRBJ1-2; 7 positions match TRBD1. Per germline, CDR1 SNHLY and CDR2 FYNNEI. The CDR3 loop spans 16 amino acids. Trimming cost V 4 bases and J 0 bases; bases outside gene matches: 8. Here the CDR3 reads CASSVTGRGSNYGYTF. The CDR3 nucleotides read TGTGCCAGCAGTGTGACAGGGCGCGGATCTAACTATGGCTACACCTTC.

The V gene is TRBV19, the J gene TRBJ2-3; 7 bases map to TRBD1. This CDR3 comprises 15 residues. J lost 1 base, V lost 5 bases, and 6 bases had no gene match. Germline lookup yields CDR1 LNHDA and CDR2 SQIVND (reference sequence). The CDR3 DNA reads TGTGCCAGTAGTTTCAGACAGGGCCGCACAGATACGCAGTATTTT. Its protein is CASSFRQGRTDTQYF.

The chain links TRBV5-4 to TRBJ1-2; 8 bases match TRBD1. CDR3 size: 13 residues. V trimming: 3 bases; J trimming: 4 bases; junction bases outside the gene matches: 2. The germline V gene has CDR1 SGHNT and CDR2 YYREEE (reference sequence). The CDR3 is CASSWTGSYGYTF. The CDR3 coding sequence is TGTGCCAGCAGCTGGACAGGGAGCTATGGCTACACCTTC.

The genes are TRBV7-3 and TRBJ2-5; 8 bases align to TRBD2. Trimming at V came to 5 bases and at J to 7 bases, leaving 12 bases not matched to a gene. The CDR3 contains 15 residues. Germline loops: CDR1 SGHTA, CDR2 FQGTGA. The CDR3 sequence: CASSASGTSGGTQYF. The CDR3 region has the DNA TGTGCCAGCAGCGCCTCCGGGACTAGTGGGGGGACCCAGTACTTC. Full variable domain (rest looked up from reference TRBV7-3 and TRBJ2-5): GAGVSQTPSNKVTEKGKYVELRCDPISGHTALYWYRQSLGQGPEFLIYFQGTGAADDSGLPNDRFFAVRPEGSVSTLKIQRTERGDSAVYLCASSASGTSGGTQYFGPGTRLLVL.

This sequence joins TRBV2 and TRBJ1-2; D ambiguous. V lost 0 bases, J lost 4 bases, and 9 bases lay in between. The CDR3 loop spans 14 amino acids. The V gene's germline CDR1 is SNHLY and CDR2 FYNNEI. The DNA for the CDR3 is TGTGCCAGCAGTGAAGCAGTTACATCCTATGGCTACACCTTC. This translates into CASSEAVTSYGYTF.